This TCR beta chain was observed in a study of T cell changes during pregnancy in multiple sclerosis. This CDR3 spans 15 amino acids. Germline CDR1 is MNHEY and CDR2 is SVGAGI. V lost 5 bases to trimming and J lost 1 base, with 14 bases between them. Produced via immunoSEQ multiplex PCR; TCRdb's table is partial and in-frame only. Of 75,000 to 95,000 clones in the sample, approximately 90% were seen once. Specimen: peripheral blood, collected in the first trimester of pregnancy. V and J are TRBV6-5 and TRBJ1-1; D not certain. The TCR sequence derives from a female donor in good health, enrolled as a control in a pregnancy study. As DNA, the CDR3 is TGTGCCAGCAGTCCTGGCCGTCCCGCGAACACTGAAGCTTTCTTT. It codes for CASSPGRPANTEAFF.